This T cell receptor beta chain was obtained from a study of CD8+CD57+ T cells in acquired aplastic anemia listed by TCRdb under 2018. For the wider study: DNA extracted from sorted CD4+ and CD8+ cells had a mean of approximately 3.4 ug, with a range of roughly 0.18 to 27.4 ug. A CD8+CD57+ expansion meant a frequency higher than the mean frequency seen in healthy subjects.

Summary of the overall study and its limitations: Some 30 CD8+ CDR3 sequences were found to be shared between patients and controls, but these sequences appeared to be highly expressed in patients and within the immunodominant clones of the patients. CD8+ Simpson's diversity did not differ significantly between patients and healthy controls (P=0.060).

Profiling of TCR beta VDJ combinations and CDR3 sequences used genomic DNA as the template. An Illumina HiSeq 2000 was the platform used for TCR repertoire sequencing. Concerning the study's data processing: Repertoires were assessed using TRBV/TRBJ rearrangement plots, CDR3 size and DJ length profiles, and Simpson's diversity index. The most abundant DNA sequence in the deep sequencing data was defined as the immunodominant clone. CDR3 amino acid sequences were checked for sharing across subjects and were also compared against the VDJdb database and published repertoires. Using fastp trimming at Q25 and MiXCR clonotype assembly, TCRdb reanalyzed the public sequencing data and kept in-frame beta chains. Under each unique CDR3 protein, matching rows form one entry showing the most common genes and DNA. These V and J calls are TCRdb output, not the study's own analysis. The sample table holds about 170,000 distinct CDR3 sequences, of which less than 60% were seen once. 0.85% to 1.3% of the sample is in the top ten clones.

This clonotype was seen more than once but under ten times. Its binding antigen is unknown. One base away there is no much larger clone; base qualities are not given. Patients chosen for sequencing had shown expansion of CD8+CD57+ cells by flow cytometry. Every patient had a diagnosis of severe acquired aplastic anemia based on International Study of Aplastic Anemia and Agranulocytosis and Camitta criteria. No patient had received any therapy when blood was sampled. TCR repertoires of sorted CD4+ and CD8+ blood T cells from severe aplastic anemia patients and healthy subjects were deep-sequenced in the study. In the USA, patient enrollment took place under clinicaltrials.gov protocols 00001620, 01623167, 00001397, 00071045, 00081523 and 00961064. Ficoll-Paque density gradient centrifugation was used to isolate peripheral blood mononuclear cells. CD4+ and CD8+ T cells were sorted by FACS or magnetic beads before DNA extraction.

CDR1 and CDR2 are drawn from the germline V gene (reference sequence): SEHNR, FQNEAQ. The germline ends are 19 bases apart after V is trimmed by 6 bases and J by 5 bases. CDR3 length: 15 amino acids, cysteine to phenylalanine. Of the read, only the CDR3 DNA is kept; its 45 bases are in frame from base 1. In this chain, TRBV7-9 is recombined with TRBJ2-5; no D gene is confidently identified. Sample: sorted CD4+, CD8+, or CD8+CD57+ T cells (not recorded which) from PBMCs. The receptor's source is a human donor with aplastic anemia. The CDR3 amino acid sequence is: CASSFLLDPLETQYF. In nucleotides, the sequence is TGTGCCAGCAGTTTTCTACTCGACCCCCTTGAGACCCAGTACTTC.